What follows are 21 T cell receptor beta chains derived from one specimen sequenced in a study of blood T cell repertoires in COVID-19. The table came from immunoSEQ multiplex PCR; TCRdb's copy has only in-frame clones and leaves some out. The data hold about 76,000 clones, with over 80% observed a single time. The sample taken for sequencing was peripheral blood. The receptors stem from a man over 45 with active COVID-19.

J is TRBJ2-7 and V is TRBV18; 11 nucleotides line up with TRBD2. With V trimmed by 4 bases and J by 2 bases, 7 bases remained unmatched. The CDR3 sequence is 16 residues long. Germline values: CDR1 KGHSH, CDR2 LQKENI. CDR3 DNA sequence: TGTGCCAGCTCACAACCCTTAGCGGGGGGGCCCTACGAGCAGTACTTC. Amino acid sequence: CASSQPLAGGPYEQYF.

V gene TRBV19 combines with J gene TRBJ1-4; 8 bases agree with TRBD1. CDR3 size: 14 residues. Germline CDR1 LNHDA, CDR2 SQIVND (reference sequence). With V trimmed by 7 bases and J by 8 bases, 9 bases remained unmatched. The CDR3: CASKYQGAQEKLFF. The CDR3 nucleotides read TGTGCCAGTAAATACCAGGGGGCACAAGAAAAACTGTTTTTT.

The V call is TRBV15, the J call TRBJ2-2, with D possibly matching TRBD2 (6 bases). CDR3 length: 19 residues. V dropped 5 bases and J dropped 1 base, with 23 bases sitting between them. CDR1 LNHNV and CDR2 YYDKDF come from the germline V gene (reference sequence). The DNA of the CDR3 is TGTGCCACCAGCTCTACGGGACTGGACGATCCTATGAACACCGGGGAGCTGTTTTTT. Translated: CATSSTGLDDPMNTGELFF. Together with reference TRBV15 and TRBJ2-2, the CDR3 gives the full variable domain: DAMVIQNPRYQVTQFGKPVTLSCSQTLNHNVMYWYQQKSSQAPKLLFHYYDKDFNNEADTPDNFQSRRPNTSFCFLDIRSPGLGDTAMYLCATSSTGLDDPMNTGELFFGEGSRLTVL.

The chain couples TRBV4-1 to TRBJ2-7; the D gene is possibly TRBD1 (7 bases). This CDR3 comprises 15 residues. Germline CDR1 and CDR2: MGHRA and YSYEKL. Trimming left V 4 bases short and J 4 bases short, with 17 bases between. This CDR3 is CASSRGAGGSYEQYF. The DNA of the CDR3 is TGCGCCAGCAGCCGGGGGGCAGGGGGTTCGTACGAGCAGTACTTC.

The rearrangement joins TRBV28 to TRBJ1-5; 7 bases match TRBD1. V shed 5 bases and J 7 bases; nucleotides not matched to a gene: 14. This CDR3 region has 16 residues. The V gene's germline CDR1 is MDHEN and CDR2 SYDVKM. CDR3 sequence: CASSPGLKGARQPQHF. The CDR3 DNA follows: TGTGCCAGCAGTCCGGGTCTTAAGGGGGCCAGGCAGCCCCAGCATTTT.

The V and J genes are TRBV4-3 and TRBJ1-2; no definite D call. The CDR3 is 16 residues long. Trimming cost V 2 bases and J 4 bases, with 17 bases left between them. Per the germline V gene, CDR1 is LGHNA and CDR2 is YSLEER. The CDR3 nucleotides are TGCGCCAGCAGCCAACAATCCGGCGGGGTAGCCTATGGCTACACCTTC. Amino acids: CASSQQSGGVAYGYTF.

The CDR3 DNA reads as TGTGCCAGCAGCTTAGGGCAGGGCACAGATACGCAGTATTTT. It specifies CASSLGQGTDTQYF. The V call is TRBV11-3, the J call TRBJ2-3; the D is unclear. Germline CDR1 reads SGHNT; CDR2 reads YENEEA. Trimming took 1 base from V and 1 from J, leaving 6 bases between them. The CDR3 runs to 14 residues.

The chain couples TRBV7-8 to TRBJ2-3, with a tentative D call TRBD1 (5 bases). The CDR3 is 14 amino acids. With 5 bases removed from V and 3 bases from J, the gap between germline ends came to 12 bases. Germline V CDR1 and CDR2: SGHVS, FQNEAQ. DNA of the CDR3: TGTGCCAGCAGCCCCCGACAGATTACAGATACGCAGTATTTT. This translates into CASSPRQITDTQYF.

This clone came up a few times. J is TRBJ1-1 and V is TRBV7-9; D possibly corresponds to TRBD1 (5 bases). The V gene lost 5 bases and the J gene lost 5 bases, with 21 bases spanning the gap. The germline gives CDR1 SEHNR, CDR2 FQNEAQ (reference sequence). There are 16 residues in the CDR3. CDR3 loop: CASSPTGGRGWTEAFF. CDR3 DNA: TGTGCCAGCAGCCCAACCGGCGGAAGGGGCTGGACTGAAGCTTTCTTT.

CDR3 in amino acids: CASSFRTGGATDTQYF. CDR3 bases: TGTGCCAGCAGCTTCCGAACAGGCGGAGCCACAGATACGCAGTATTTT. The chain recombines TRBV7-3 with TRBJ2-3, with TRBD1 as a possible D gene (5 bases). The CDR3 extends over 16 amino acids. V was pared by 3 bases and J by 2 bases, with 15 bases between. The V gene's germline CDR1 is SGHTA and CDR2 FQGTGA. The variable domain in full, with the rest retrieved from reference TRBV7-3 and TRBJ2-3, is GAGVSQTPSNKVTEKGKYVELRCDPISGHTALYWYRQSLGQGPEFLIYFQGTGAADDSGLPNDRFFAVRPEGSVSTLKIQRTERGDSAVYLCASSFRTGGATDTQYFGPGTRLTVL.

V gene TRBV6-7 combines with J gene TRBJ2-4; D gene uncertain. TRBV6-7 is sorted into the ORF group, with uncertain function. The CDR3 contains 15 residues. Trimming pared 4 bases from V and 0 bases from J, leaving 10 bases between. CDR3 region: CASSCQNLAKNIQYF. CDR3 coding DNA: TGTGCCAGCAGTTGCCAGAACCTAGCCAAAAACATTCAGTACTTC.

The chain combines TRBV9 with TRBJ2-1, with D possibly being TRBD2 (7 bases). Germline V gene data show CDR1 as SGDLS and CDR2 as YYNGEE. This CDR3 spans 15 amino acids. V gave up 0 bases and J gave up 6 bases, with 13 bases separating them. Here the CDR3 DNA reads TGTGCCAGCAGCGTAGTCACAGGGAGGGGCAATGAGCAGTTCTTC. The encoded protein is CASSVVTGRGNEQFF. The complete variable domain, with remaining parts taken from reference TRBV9 and TRBJ2-1, reads DSGVTQTPKHLITATGQRVTLRCSPRSGDLSVYWYQQSLDQGLQFLIQYYNGEERAKGNILERFSAQQFPDLHSELNLSSLELGDSALYFCASSVVTGRGNEQFFGPGTRLTVL.

This clone has only one observation. V and J are TRBV6-5 and TRBJ2-7; D unresolved. The germline CDR1 and CDR2 sequences are MNHEY and SVGAGI. Trimming removed 0 bases from V and 6 bases from J, with 9 bases in between. The CDR3 spans 13 residues. DNA for the CDR3: TGTGCCAGCAGTTACTCGAACAGTGGCGAGCAGTACTTC. As protein: CASSYSNSGEQYF.

The rearrangement joins TRBV27 to TRBJ1-6; D is possibly TRBD1 (5 bases). V was pared by 6 bases and J by 12 bases, with 15 bases between. Germline V lookup: CDR1 MNHEY, CDR2 SMNVEV (reference sequence). This CDR3 is 13 amino acids long. CDR3 region: CASRPGGRGPLHF. The DNA of the CDR3 is TGTGCCAGCAGACCGGGGGGGAGGGGACCCCTCCACTTT.

CDR3: CASSQGQAGGNEQFF. In DNA, the CDR3 is TGTGCCAGCAGCCAGGGACAAGCGGGGGGTAATGAGCAGTTCTTC. The chain recombines TRBV4-2 with TRBJ2-1; the match to TRBD2 covers 9 bases. The V gene end was trimmed by 3 bases and the J gene end by 7 bases; junction bases not matched to a gene: 7. The germline V gene has CDR1 LGHNA and CDR2 YNFKEQ. The CDR3 loop spans 15 amino acids.

This chain links TRBV3-1 (or the pseudogene TRBV3-2) with TRBJ2-1, with 9 positions matching TRBD2. Germline CDR1 is LGHDT and CDR2 is YNNKEL (reference sequence). V shed 4 bases and J 8 bases; nucleotides not matched to a gene: 6. There are 14 residues in the CDR3. The chain's CDR3 is CASSRGLALYEQFF. CDR3 DNA sequence: TGTGCCAGCAGCCGGGGACTAGCTTTATATGAGCAGTTCTTC.

The chain links TRBV2 to TRBJ2-1, with D possibly matching TRBD1 (6 bases). Germline values: CDR1 SNHLY, CDR2 FYNNEI. The CDR3 sequence is 13 residues long. Between the trimmed V and J ends, which lost 1 base and 5 bases, there was a span of 6 bases. CDR3 bases: TGTGCCAGCAGTGAAGGGGGGCACAATGAGCAGTTCTTC. Translation gives CASSEGGHNEQFF.

In this sample, this clone turned up once. The J gene is TRBJ2-5, the V gene TRBV18, with a possible D match to TRBD1 (6 bases). CDR3 length: 14 amino acids. V was pared by 5 bases and J by 1 base, with 11 bases between. CDR1 and CDR2 (germline): KGHSH, LQKENI. The CDR3 nucleotides read TGTGCCAGCTCAGCCGGGACAACCCAAGAGACCCAGTACTTC. As protein: CASSAGTTQETQYF. Full variable domain (remainder filled in from reference TRBV18 and TRBJ2-5): NAGVMQNPRHLVRRRGQEARLRCSPMKGHSHVYWYRQLPEEGLKFMVYLQKENIIDESGMPKERFSAEFPKEGPSILRIQQVVRGDSAAYFCASSAGTTQETQYFGPGTRLLVL.

The chain is built from TRBV27 and TRBJ2-1; the D is unclear. Looked up from germline, CDR1 is MNHEY and CDR2 is SMNVEV (reference sequence). This CDR3 region has 13 residues. V was pared by 6 bases and J by 4 bases, with 10 bases between. The chain's CDR3 is CASRGRLYNEQFF. Written as DNA, the CDR3 is TGTGCCAGCAGGGGCAGGTTATACAATGAGCAGTTCTTC.

The rearrangement links TRBV5-1 to TRBJ1-1, with 8 bases matching TRBD1. V gave up 0 bases and J gave up 8 bases; unmatched junction bases: 12. The germline V gene has CDR1 SGHRS and CDR2 YFSETQ. The CDR3 extends over 16 amino acids. CDR3 DNA: TGCGCCAGCAGCTTGGACCCCAGGGGGCGGGAATCCGAAGCTTTCTTT. It encodes CASSLDPRGRESEAFF.

This chain connects TRBV5-6 to TRBJ1-5, with TRBD1 identical over 7 bases. This CDR3 contains 15 residues. CDR1 SGHDT and CDR2 YYEEEE come from the germline V gene. The J segment lost 4 bases and the V segment lost 3 bases, leaving 7 bases of the junction unmatched. CDR3: CASSYTGARNQPQHF. Here the CDR3 DNA reads TGTGCCAGCAGCTATACAGGGGCTCGGAATCAGCCCCAGCATTTT.